Listed here are 18 T cell receptor beta chains from one sample, sequenced in a study of T cell repertoires in ileal Crohn's disease. TCRdb keeps only in-frame clones here, not all; method: immunoSEQ multiplex PCR. The profile shows around 4,100 clones, less than 80% of them singletons. The material sequenced was ileal tissue. All receptors derive from an adult with Crohn's disease.

This sequence joins TRBV6-5 and TRBJ1-1; 9 nucleotides match TRBD1. Germline V gives CDR1 MNHEY, CDR2 SVGAGI. The CDR3 is 14 amino acids. Losses at the gene ends were 5 bases for V and 3 bases for J; bases not matched to a gene: 4. DNA of the CDR3: TGTGCCAGCAGTCAACAGGGGGCGCACACTGAAGCTTTCTTT. It codes for CASSQQGAHTEAFF.

The chain couples TRBV11-1 to TRBJ1-2; D is perhaps TRBD1 (5 bases). The CDR3 has 13 amino acids. The V and J ends lost 5 bases and 1 base respectively, with 8 bases between them. Per the germline V gene, CDR1 is SGHAT and CDR2 is FQDESV (reference sequence). The CDR3 region is CASSQDNNYGYTF. DNA for the CDR3: TGTGCCAGCAGCCAGGACAATAACTATGGCTACACCTTC. Together with reference TRBV11-1 and TRBJ1-2, the CDR3 gives the full variable domain: EAEVAQSPRYKITEKSQAVAFWCDPISGHATLYWYRQILGQGPELLVQFQDESVVDDSQLPKDRFSAERLKGVDSTLKIQPAELGDSAMYLCASSQDNNYGYTFGSGTRLTVV.

The chain carries TRBV9 and TRBJ2-5; D might be TRBD2 (5 bases). The CDR3 extends over 13 amino acids. Germline V CDR1 and CDR2: SGDLS, YYNGEE. V was shortened by 2 bases and J by 5 bases, with 10 bases between the two germline ends. The CDR3 DNA is TGTGCCAGCAGCGTCGGACTCCCGGAGACCCAGTACTTC. As protein: CASSVGLPETQYF.

This clone was recorded a few times. The gene calls are TRBV5-1 and TRBJ2-3; 7 bases map to TRBD1. This CDR3 has 15 amino acids. In germline, CDR1 is SGHRS, CDR2 YFSETQ. V trimming: 0 bases; J trimming: 1 base; junction bases outside the gene matches: 2. DNA for the CDR3: TGCGCCAGCAGCTTGGAAGGACAGGGCACAGATACGCAGTATTTT. Amino acid sequence: CASSLEGQGTDTQYF.

V gene TRBV11-2 combines with J gene TRBJ1-6; D remains ambiguous. Germline V CDR1 and CDR2: SGHAT, FQNNGV. V was trimmed by 5 bases and J by 7 bases, leaving 6 bases between them. This CDR3 region has 12 residues. The CDR3 bases are TGTGCCAGCAGCAGCCGGAATTCACCCCTCCACTTT. This gives the protein CASSSRNSPLHF.

This chain links TRBV6-1 with TRBJ2-7, with 11 bases fitting TRBD2. The germline V gene has CDR1 MNHNS and CDR2 SASEGT. CDR3 length: 13 amino acids. The J segment lost 5 bases and the V segment lost 8 bases, leaving 5 bases of the junction unmatched. CDR3 nucleotide sequence: TGTGCCAGCCAAATAGCGGGGGGGCACGAGCAGTACTTC. Amino acids: CASQIAGGHEQYF.

The sample holds a few counts of this clone. V is TRBV11-2 and J is TRBJ2-3; 9 bases agree with TRBD2. Germline lookup yields CDR1 SGHAT and CDR2 FQNNGV. The V segment lost 5 bases and the J segment 6 bases; nucleotides outside the gene matches: 6. The CDR3 runs to 14 residues. CDR3 nucleotides: TGTGCCAGCAGCATTAGCGGGAGTCCCGATACGCAGTATTTT. Translated, it gives CASSISGSPDTQYF.

This chain connects TRBV7-9 to TRBJ2-1; 10 bases map to TRBD1. CDR1 is SEHNR, CDR2 FQNEAQ, per germline (reference sequence). The CDR3 is 15 amino acids. After removal of 5 bases from V and 8 bases from J, the junction contained 9 bases not matched to a gene. The CDR3 coding sequence is TGTGCCAGCAGCACCGACAGGGGGCGTACGGATGAGCAGTTCTTC. Translating gives CASSTDRGRTDEQFF.

Here the CDR3 reads CASSTGLAGNTDTQYF. DNA for the CDR3: TGCGCCAGCAGCACCGGACTAGCGGGAAACACAGATACGCAGTATTTT. The rearrangement links TRBV5-1 to TRBJ2-3; 12 bases align to TRBD2. CDR3 length equals 16 residues. From germline, CDR1 is SGHRS and CDR2 YFSETQ. V lost 4 bases, J lost 2 bases, and 5 bases stayed unmatched.

The V call is TRBV9, the J call TRBJ2-2; 8 bases fit TRBD2. The CDR3 runs to 19 residues. Germline values: CDR1 SGDLS, CDR2 YYNGEE. V was clipped by 0 bases and J by 5 bases; unmatched bases: 15. The DNA of the CDR3 is TGTGCCAGCAGCGTAGTTGATGCCCGTAGGGCGGGGGGAACCGGGGAGCTGTTTTTT. Its translation is CASSVVDARRAGGTGELFF.

This clone has a handful of counts. The chain has TRBV7-2 and TRBJ2-4, with TRBD1 as a possible D gene (6 bases). Germline V CDR1 and CDR2: SGHTA, FQGNSA. V lost 2 bases and J 1 base, leaving 12 bases between the germline ends. The CDR3 loop spans 16 amino acids. The CDR3 DNA sequence: TGTGCCAGCAGCTTACACAGGGATTTGGCCAAAAACATTCAGTACTTC. Translating it yields CASSLHRDLAKNIQYF.

The chain carries TRBV5-4 and TRBJ2-5; 11 bases agree with TRBD2. Germline assignment: CDR1 SGHNT and CDR2 YYREEE (reference sequence). The CDR3 runs to 15 residues. Trimming removed 2 bases from V and 4 bases from J; junction bases left unmatched: 4. CDR3 residues: CASSFVSGRGETQYF. Here the CDR3 DNA reads TGTGCCAGCAGCTTTGTTAGCGGGAGGGGAGAGACCCAGTACTTC.

The CDR3, as DNA: TGTGCCAGCAGTGAAGGACAGCTAGGTGGGGAGCAGTACTTC. It encodes CASSEGQLGGEQYF. The chain combines TRBV2 with TRBJ2-7, with a weak D call TRBD1 (5 bases). The germline CDR1 and CDR2 sequences are SNHLY and FYNNEI. The CDR3 is made up of 14 amino acids. Trimming cost V 1 base and J 7 bases, with 14 bases left between them.

The rearrangement links TRBV5-6 to TRBJ1-6, with a possible D match to TRBD1 (5 bases). V was clipped by 1 base and J by 5 bases, with 7 bases between them. CDR1 SGHDT and CDR2 YYEEEE come from the germline V gene. This CDR3 comprises 14 residues. This chain's CDR3 is CASSLPGNNSPLHF. The CDR3 DNA reads as TGTGCCAGCAGCTTGCCAGGGAATAATTCACCCCTCCACTTT.

V gene TRBV4-3 combines with J gene TRBJ1-4; TRBD1 agrees at 9 bases. Trimming took 4 bases from V and 10 from J; bases not matched to a gene: 7. Germline V CDR1 and CDR2: LGHNA, YSLEER. The CDR3 is 14 residues long. The CDR3 protein is CASSPGTGIGKLFF. The CDR3, as DNA: TGCGCCAGCAGCCCCGGGACAGGGATCGGAAAACTGTTTTTT.

V and J are TRBV7-3 and TRBJ2-1; 8 positions match TRBD1. This CDR3 comprises 15 residues. CDR1 and CDR2 (germline): SGHTA, FQGTGA. Germline trimming cut 1 base from V and 5 bases from J; bases unmatched to any gene: 4. CDR3: CASSLRDRRNNEQFF. Here the CDR3 DNA reads TGTGCCAGCAGCTTAAGGGACAGGCGTAACAATGAGCAGTTCTTC.

A few counts support this clone. The chain recombines TRBV9 with TRBJ1-2; no firm D call. Between the trimmed V and J ends, which lost 0 bases and 4 bases, there was a span of 10 bases. CDR3 length: 14 residues. CDR1 and CDR2 from the germline V gene are SGDLS and YYNGEE. The CDR3 spells CASSVAEGSYGYTF. The CDR3 DNA reads as TGTGCCAGCAGCGTAGCTGAGGGATCCTATGGCTACACCTTC. Supplemented by reference TRBV9 and TRBJ1-2, the full variable domain reads DSGVTQTPKHLITATGQRVTLRCSPRSGDLSVYWYQQSLDQGLQFLIQYYNGEERAKGNILERFSAQQFPDLHSELNLSSLELGDSALYFCASSVAEGSYGYTFGSGTRLTVV.

The rearrangement uses TRBV10-3 and TRBJ1-5, with a tentative D call TRBD1 (5 bases). Germline V gene sequence: CDR1 ENHRY, CDR2 SYGVKD. V lost 0 bases and J lost 0, with 12 bases in between. The CDR3 is 17 amino acids. Here the CDR3 DNA reads TGTGCCATCAGTGAGTCTGTAAGGGGCGGTAGCAATCAGCCCCAGCATTTT. Its translation: CAISESVRGGSNQPQHF.